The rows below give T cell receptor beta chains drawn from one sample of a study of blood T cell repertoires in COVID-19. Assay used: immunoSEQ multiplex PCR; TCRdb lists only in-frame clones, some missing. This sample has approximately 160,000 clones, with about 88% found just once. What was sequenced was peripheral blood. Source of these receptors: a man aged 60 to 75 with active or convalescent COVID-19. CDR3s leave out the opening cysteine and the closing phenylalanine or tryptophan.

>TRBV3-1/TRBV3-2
ASSQEPGTAMNTEAF
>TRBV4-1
ASSQGLLARYNEQF
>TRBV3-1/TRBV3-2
ASSTEGLPNEKLF
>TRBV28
ASSLGVYSAGGPYEQY
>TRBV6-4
ASSDRGLQETQY
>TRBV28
ASSLGYDRGYGYT
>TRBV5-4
ASSLGDTQY
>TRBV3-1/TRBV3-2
ASSPSRGYGYT
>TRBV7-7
ASSPSSGSYNEQF
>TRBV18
ASSLGLAGGSSYNEQF
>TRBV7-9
ASSLDSRGRNTEAF
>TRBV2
ASSEYSGVSPLH
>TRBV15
ATSGGGANNEQF
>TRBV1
TSSPFTDEQF
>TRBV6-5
ASSVRVGNQPQH
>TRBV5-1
ASSFSQETQY
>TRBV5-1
ASSTGTSYNEQF
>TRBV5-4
ASSLGQLSGNTIY
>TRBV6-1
ASSDFTGDPSNTEAF
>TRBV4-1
ASSPGRNEQF
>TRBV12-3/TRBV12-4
ASRWDRGRVV
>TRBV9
ASSSPRDRGPTDTQY
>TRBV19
ASSILRSAGTSGRAADTQY
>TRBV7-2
ASSSPGTRGNTIY
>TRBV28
ASSLQVPNEKLF
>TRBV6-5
ASSPGQGVNGYT
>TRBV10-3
AISDRGANTEAF
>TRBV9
ASSVSGSTDTQY
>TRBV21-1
ASSFAGDTSSYEQY
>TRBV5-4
ASSPGQATNEKLF
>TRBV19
ASSILGRVNYGYT
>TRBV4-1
ASSQGARVNEKLF
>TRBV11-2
ASSLTLAPSSYNEQF
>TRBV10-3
AISDSGSQETQY
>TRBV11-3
ASSPLGRRPSGTEAF
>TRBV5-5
ASSFTGEADTQY
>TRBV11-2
ASSARTGGGQPQH
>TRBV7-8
ASSSQQGAYNEQF
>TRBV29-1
SVPRGWGNGGRRGEQY
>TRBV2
ASRAYENPQETQY
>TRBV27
ASSAGRGYGYT
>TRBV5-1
ASSLEGQVIQETQY
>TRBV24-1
ATSDASGTRNEQF
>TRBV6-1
ASSEFGTNEKLF
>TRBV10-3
AISETSTTSYEQY